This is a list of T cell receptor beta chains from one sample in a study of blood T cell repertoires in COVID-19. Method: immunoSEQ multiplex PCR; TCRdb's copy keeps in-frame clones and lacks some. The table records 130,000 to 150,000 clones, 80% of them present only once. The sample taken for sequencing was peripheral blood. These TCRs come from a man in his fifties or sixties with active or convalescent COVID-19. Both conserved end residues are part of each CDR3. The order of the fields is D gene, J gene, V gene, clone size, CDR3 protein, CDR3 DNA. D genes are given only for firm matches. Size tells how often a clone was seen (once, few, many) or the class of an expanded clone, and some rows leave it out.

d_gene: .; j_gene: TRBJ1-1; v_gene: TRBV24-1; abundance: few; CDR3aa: CATSDLLRKNTEAFF; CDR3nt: TGTGCCACCAGTGACCTTTTGCGCAAGAACACTGAAGCTTTCTTT
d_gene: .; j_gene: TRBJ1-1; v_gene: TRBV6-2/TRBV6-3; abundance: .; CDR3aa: CASSYSPGEGTEAFF; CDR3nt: TGTGCCAGCAGTTACTCGCCAGGGGAGGGGACTGAAGCTTTCTTT
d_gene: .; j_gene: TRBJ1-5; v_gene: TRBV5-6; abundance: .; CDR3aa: CASSSLGGGQQPQHF; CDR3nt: TGTGCCAGCAGCTCACTGGGGGGGGGTCAACAGCCCCAGCATTTT
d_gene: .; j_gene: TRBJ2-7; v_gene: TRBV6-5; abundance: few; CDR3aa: CASKFRGSSYEQYF; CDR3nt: TGTGCCAGCAAATTTAGGGGATCTTCCTACGAGCAGTACTTC
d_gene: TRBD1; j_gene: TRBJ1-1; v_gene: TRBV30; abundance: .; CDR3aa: CAWDRGTLNTEAFF; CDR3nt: TGTGCCTGGGACAGGGGGACTTTGAACACTGAAGCTTTCTTT
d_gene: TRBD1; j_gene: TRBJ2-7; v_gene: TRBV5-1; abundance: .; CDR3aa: CASSSPTGTGGTYEQYF; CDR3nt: TGCGCCAGCAGCTCACCCACCGGGACAGGTGGGACCTACGAGCAGTACTTC
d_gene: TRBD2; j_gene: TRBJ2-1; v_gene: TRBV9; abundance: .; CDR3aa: CASSVRATSGRGHEQFF; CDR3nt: TGTGCCAGCAGCGTTAGGGCGACTAGCGGTAGAGGGCATGAGCAGTTCTTC
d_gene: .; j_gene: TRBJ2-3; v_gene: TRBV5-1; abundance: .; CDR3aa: CASSTGPTTDTQYF; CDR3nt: TGCGCCAGCAGCACGGGTCCGACCACAGATACGCAGTATTTT
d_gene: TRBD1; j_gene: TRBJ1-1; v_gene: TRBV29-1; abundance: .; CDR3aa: CSVADRENTEAFF; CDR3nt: TGCAGCGTTGCCGACAGGGAGAACACTGAAGCTTTCTTT
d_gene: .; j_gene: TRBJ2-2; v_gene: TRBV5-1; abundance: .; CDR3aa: CASSPDAGSTGELFF; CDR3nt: TGCGCCAGCAGCCCGGACGCGGGAAGTACCGGGGAGCTGTTTTTT
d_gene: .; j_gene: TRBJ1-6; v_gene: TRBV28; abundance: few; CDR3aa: CASSLDPERGGSPLHF; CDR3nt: TGTGCCAGCAGTTTAGACCCTGAAAGGGGAGGTTCACCCCTCCACTTT
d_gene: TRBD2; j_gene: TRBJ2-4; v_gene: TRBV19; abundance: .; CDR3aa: CASSIGGLDIKNIQYF; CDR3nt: TGTGCCAGTAGTATAGGGGGACTAGACATCAAAAACATTCAGTACTTC
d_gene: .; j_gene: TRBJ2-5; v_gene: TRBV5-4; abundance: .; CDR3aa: CASSFGGLQETQYF; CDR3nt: TGTGCCAGCAGCTTTGGGGGCCTCCAAGAGACCCAGTACTTC
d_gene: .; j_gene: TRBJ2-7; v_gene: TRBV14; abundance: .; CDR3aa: CASSPMGGGFNSYEQYF; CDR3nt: TGTGCCAGCAGCCCGATGGGAGGGGGGTTCAACTCCTACGAGCAGTACTTC
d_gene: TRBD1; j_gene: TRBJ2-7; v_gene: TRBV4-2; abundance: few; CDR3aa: CASSQEGTGRSYEQYF; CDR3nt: TGTGCCAGCAGCCAAGAGGGGACAGGACGCTCCTACGAGCAGTACTTC
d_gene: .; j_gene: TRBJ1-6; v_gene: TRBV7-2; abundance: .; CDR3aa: CASSPDQGREVSPLHF; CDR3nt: TGTGCCAGCAGCCCAGATCAGGGGAGGGAGGTTTCACCCCTCCACTTT
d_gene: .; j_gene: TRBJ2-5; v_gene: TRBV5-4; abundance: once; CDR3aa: CASSLARETQYF; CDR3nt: TGTGCCAGCAGCCTAGCGAGGGAGACCCAGTACTTC
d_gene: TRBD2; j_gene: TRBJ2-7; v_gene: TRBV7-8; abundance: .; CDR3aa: CASSYRGVGTYEQYF; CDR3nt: TGTGCCAGCAGCTACCGGGGGGTGGGGACCTACGAGCAGTACTTC
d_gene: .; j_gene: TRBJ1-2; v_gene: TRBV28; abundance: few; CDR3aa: CASILQGQPYYGYTF; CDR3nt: TGTGCCAGCATTTTACAGGGCCAACCCTACTATGGCTACACCTTC
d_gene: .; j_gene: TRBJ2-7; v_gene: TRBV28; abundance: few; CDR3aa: CASSLGTFSPEQYF; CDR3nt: TGTGCCAGCAGTTTGGGGACTTTCTCCCCGGAGCAGTACTTC
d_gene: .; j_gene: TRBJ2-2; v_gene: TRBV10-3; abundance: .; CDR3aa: CAISEWGSENTGELFF; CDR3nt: TGTGCCATCAGTGAGTGGGGTAGCGAGAACACCGGGGAGCTGTTTTTT
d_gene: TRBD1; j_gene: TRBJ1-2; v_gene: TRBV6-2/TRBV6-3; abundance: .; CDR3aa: CASSPGQAYGYTF; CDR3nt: TGTGCCAGCAGTCCGGGACAGGCGTATGGCTACACCTTC
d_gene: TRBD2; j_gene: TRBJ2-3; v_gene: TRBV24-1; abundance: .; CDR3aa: CATSEGLGLTDTQYF; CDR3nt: TGTGCCACCAGTGAAGGACTAGGGCTCACAGATACGCAGTATTTT
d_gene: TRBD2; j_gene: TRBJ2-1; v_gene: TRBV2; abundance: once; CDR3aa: CASTRDYSLGEQFF; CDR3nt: TGTGCCAGTACCCGGGACTATTCTTTGGGAGAGCAGTTCTTC
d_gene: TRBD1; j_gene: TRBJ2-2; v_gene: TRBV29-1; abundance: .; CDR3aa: CSVEPDRASGGELFF; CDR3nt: TGCAGCGTTGAACCGGACAGGGCTAGTGGCGGGGAGCTGTTTTTT
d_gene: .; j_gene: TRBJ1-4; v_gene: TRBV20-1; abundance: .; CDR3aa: CSASLTRQKLFF; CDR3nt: TGCAGTGCTAGTTTGACCAGGCAAAAACTGTTTTTT
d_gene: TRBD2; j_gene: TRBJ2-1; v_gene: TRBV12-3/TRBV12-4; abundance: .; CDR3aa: CASSPWGGEQFF; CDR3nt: TGTGCCAGCAGTCCTTGGGGGGGTGAGCAGTTCTTC
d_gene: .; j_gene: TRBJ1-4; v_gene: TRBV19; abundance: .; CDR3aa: CASSKFQGTNEKLFF; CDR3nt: TGTGCCAGTAGTAAGTTCCAGGGGACTAATGAAAAACTGTTTTTT
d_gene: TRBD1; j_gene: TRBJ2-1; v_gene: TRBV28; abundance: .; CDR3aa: CASMGQGEHEQFF; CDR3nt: TGTGCCAGCATGGGACAGGGGGAACACGAGCAGTTCTTC
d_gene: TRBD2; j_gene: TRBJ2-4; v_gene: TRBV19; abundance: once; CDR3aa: CASSTPSGRANIQYF; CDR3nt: TGTGCCAGTAGTACGCCTAGCGGGAGGGCCAACATTCAGTACTTC
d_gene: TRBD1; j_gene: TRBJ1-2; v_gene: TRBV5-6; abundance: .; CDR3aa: CASLSLGVRDSTNYGYTF; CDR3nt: TGTGCCAGCCTCAGCTTGGGTGTGCGGGACAGCACTAACTATGGCTACACCTTC
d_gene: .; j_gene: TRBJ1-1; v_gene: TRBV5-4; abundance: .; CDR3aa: CASSPDSYTEAFF; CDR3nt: TGTGCCAGCAGCCCGGACAGTTACACTGAAGCTTTCTTT
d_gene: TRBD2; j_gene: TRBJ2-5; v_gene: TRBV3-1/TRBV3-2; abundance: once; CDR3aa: CASSQDGSASGSQETQYF; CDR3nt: TGTGCCAGCAGCCAAGATGGGTCGGCTAGCGGGTCTCAAGAGACCCAGTACTTC
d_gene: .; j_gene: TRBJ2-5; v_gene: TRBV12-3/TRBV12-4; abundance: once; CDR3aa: CASSQPGVETQYF; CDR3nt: TGTGCCAGCAGTCAGCCGGGGGTGGAGACCCAGTACTTC
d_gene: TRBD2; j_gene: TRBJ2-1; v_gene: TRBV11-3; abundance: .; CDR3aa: CASSLGRRTSGSYNEQFF; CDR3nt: TGTGCCAGCAGCTTAGGCCGACGGACTAGCGGGTCGTACAATGAGCAGTTCTTC
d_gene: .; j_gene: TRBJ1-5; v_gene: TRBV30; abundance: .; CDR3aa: CAWSPELNQPQHF; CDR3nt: TGTGCCTGGAGTCCTGAGCTCAATCAGCCCCAGCATTTT
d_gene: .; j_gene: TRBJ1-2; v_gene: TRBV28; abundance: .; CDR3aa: CASRQPSNYGYTF; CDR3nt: TGTGCCAGCCGACAGCCCTCTAACTATGGCTACACCTTC
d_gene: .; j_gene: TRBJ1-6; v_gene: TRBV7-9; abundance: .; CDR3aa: CASSLMTEDSPLHF; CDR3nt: TGTGCCAGCAGCTTAATGACGGAGGATTCACCCCTCCACTTT
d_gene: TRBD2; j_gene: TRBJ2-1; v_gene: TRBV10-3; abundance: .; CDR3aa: CAISDSGGINYNEQFF; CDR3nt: TGTGCCATCAGTGATTCGGGGGGGATAAATTACAATGAGCAGTTCTTC
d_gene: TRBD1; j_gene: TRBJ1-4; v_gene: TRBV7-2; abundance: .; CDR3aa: CASSSSGQGNEKLFF; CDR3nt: TGTGCCAGCAGCTCCTCGGGACAGGGTAATGAAAAACTGTTTTTT
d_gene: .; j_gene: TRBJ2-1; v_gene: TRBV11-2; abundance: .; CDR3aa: CASSRRGEAHEQFF; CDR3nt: TGTGCCAGCAGCAGAAGAGGCGAAGCCCATGAGCAGTTCTTC
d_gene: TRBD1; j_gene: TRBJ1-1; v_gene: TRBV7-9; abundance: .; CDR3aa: CASSSRDRGDTEAFF; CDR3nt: TGTGCCAGCAGCTCACGGGACAGGGGGGACACTGAAGCTTTCTTT
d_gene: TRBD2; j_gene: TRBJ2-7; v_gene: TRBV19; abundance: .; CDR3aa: CASSTAGLSYEQYF; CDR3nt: TGTGCCAGTAGTACGGCGGGACTATCCTACGAGCAGTACTTC
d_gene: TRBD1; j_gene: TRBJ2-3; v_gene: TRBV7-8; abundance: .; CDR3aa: CASSTDRGWFSTDTQYF; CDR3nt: TGTGCCAGCAGCACTGACAGGGGGTGGTTTAGCACAGATACGCAGTATTTT
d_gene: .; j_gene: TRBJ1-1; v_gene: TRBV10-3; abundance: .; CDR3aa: CAIRAGGGAEAFF; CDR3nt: TGTGCCATCAGAGCTGGTGGAGGAGCCGAAGCTTTCTTT
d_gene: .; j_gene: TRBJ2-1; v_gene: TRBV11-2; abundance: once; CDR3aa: CASSLDSTGYNEQFF; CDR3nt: TGTGCCAGCAGCTTAGACTCGACGGGATACAATGAGCAGTTCTTC
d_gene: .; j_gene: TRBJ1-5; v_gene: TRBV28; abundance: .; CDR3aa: CASSLGGALPQHF; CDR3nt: TGTGCCAGCAGTTTGGGAGGGGCACTGCCCCAGCATTTT
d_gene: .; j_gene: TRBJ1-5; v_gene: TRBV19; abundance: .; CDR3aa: CASSMIFGGRGNQPQHF; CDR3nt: TGTGCCAGTAGTATGATCTTCGGGGGTCGTGGCAATCAGCCCCAGCATTTT